Below, one TCR delta chain is given with its context. Its antigen is unknown. Vdelta1+ thymocyte sorts reached between roughly 96% and 99.6% purity. This entry belongs to a study of Vδ1+ human thymocytes. The CDR3 is 24 residues long. After removal of 1 base from V and 1 base from J, the junction contained 26 bases not matched to a gene. Germline V gives CDR1 TSWWSYY, CDR2 QGS. Study-level points and caveats: Unexpected Vdelta2 sequences could cause misinterpretation of bulk repertoire data. Donors shared many TRG clonotypes but few TRD clonotypes. Thymic TRG and TRD repertoires appeared highly polyclonal, with Gaussian CDR3 length distributions. Approximately 20% of thymic delta-chain sequences were Vdelta2, with few Vdelta3, unlike blood Vdelta1+ controls.

Sequences come from RNA converted to cDNA by reverse transcription. The CDR3 regions were amplified by multiplex PCR from V-gene primers to a constant-region primer. TCRdb re-called clones from the multiplex PCR reads using CATT. Of over 45,000 delta-chain clones listed, 15% were seen once; the top ten hold 0.5%. This receptor was identified in a boy younger than two who had congenital heart surgery. The chain links TRDV1 to TRDJ1, with 11 nucleotides matching TRDD3. Sequencing input: Vdelta1+ gamma-delta thymocytes from the thymus. Subset given: FACS-sorted CD3+ TCRalphabeta- TCRVdelta1+ TCRVdelta2- thymocytes. The CDR3 loop is CALGEHLTRPPLVLGDSCTDKLIF. The CDR3 nucleotides are TGTGCTCTTGGGGAACACCTAACCCGCCCGCCCCTAGTACTGGGGGATAGTTGCACCGATAAACTCATCTTT.